These 2 T cell receptor beta chains came from one sample sequenced in a study of blood T cell repertoires in COVID-19. Only in-frame clones appear in the TCRdb table, and some are missing; sequencing was by immunoSEQ multiplex PCR. This table holds some 150,000 clones, around 79% found once. Sequenced sample: peripheral blood. These TCRs come from a woman aged 70 to 79 with COVID-19, enrolled during active disease.

This chain connects TRBV6-5 to TRBJ2-4, with TRBD2 identical over 7 bases. V was pared by 6 bases and J by 3 bases, with 5 bases of the junction left unmatched. Germline values: CDR1 MNHEY, CDR2 SVGAGI. This CDR3 spans 14 amino acids. In nucleotides, the CDR3 is TGTGCCAGCAGACGCGCGGGGGACAAAAACATTCAGTACTTC. It yields the protein CASRRAGDKNIQYF.

This sequence joins TRBV5-4 and TRBJ2-5; D not resolved. The CDR3 has 11 residues. V was trimmed by 5 bases and J by 10 bases, leaving 12 bases between them. CDR1 is SGHNT, CDR2 YYREEE, per germline (reference sequence). CDR3 coding DNA: TGTGCCAGCAGTCCTGGAGTCGGCCAGTACTTC. Translated, it gives CASSPGVGQYF.